The present TCR beta chain was sequenced within a study of CD8+ T cells in alopecia areata. Study-level points and caveats: Normal scalp had lower clonality than lesional scalp, with alopecia totalis/universalis lesions showing this most strongly.

Documented treatment: oral pan-JAK inhibitor, 5-10 mg twice daily. As regards this clone: Its antigen is still unknown.

RNA extraction was followed by reverse transcription into cDNA, which acted as the sequencing template. Profiling relied on immunoSEQ multiplex PCR, and the TCRdb table lists in-frame clones only, not all of them. The repertoire consists of some 150,000 clones, with around 86% occurring once and the leading ten covering around 13%. Germline V gives CDR1 SGHVS, CDR2 FNYEAQ. The ends were cut back, 5 bases at V and 6 bases at J, with 15 bases in the middle. This CDR3 contains 14 residues. The sample was CD8+ T cells sorted from blood, taken at week 4, from a patient treated with tofacitinib. J is TRBJ2-3 and V is TRBV7-6, with D possibly being TRBD1 (5 bases). The TCR sequence derives from a human donor with alopecia areata. In nucleotides, the CDR3 is TGTGCCAGCAGCGAGGACACTTTTGAGGATACGCAGTATTTT. Its translation: CASSEDTFEDTQYF.